This T cell receptor beta chain comes out of a study of blood T cell repertoires in COVID-19. Across the whole study: From T cells, B-cell-depleted T cells, or PBMCs came the material, which was cDNA or gDNA.

In the authors' workflow: Reference gene primer amplification gave estimated nucleated cell counts. Repertoires were generated with immunoSEQ multiplex PCR, while TCRdb's copy carries only in-frame clones and drops some. V and J calls and clone size follow that table, whereas D and trimming were derived from the DNA. Among 150,000 or so clones listed, over 70% were seen once. Participants were aged 18 to 89 years from approximately 24 US areas. Exposed volunteers were people who met a COVID-19 case within 2 weeks before study entry. CDR1 and CDR2 (germline): SQVTM, ANQGSEA. The CDR3 extends over 14 amino acids. V was pared by 7 bases and J by 3 bases, with 9 bases of the junction left unmatched.

The J gene is TRBJ1-2, the V gene TRBV29-1; 9 bases match TRBD1. The sequenced material came from PBMCs or T cells enriched from blood (not recorded which). The sequence was obtained from a man between 65 and 85 years old who had been exposed to COVID-19. As DNA, the CDR3 is TGCAGCGCCGCAAGTTGGACAGGGGACTATGGCTACACCTTC. This encodes CSAASWTGDYGYTF.